Given below is one T cell receptor beta chain in context. The target antigen is unknown. Germline CDR1 and CDR2: SEHNR and FQNEAQ (reference sequence). Between the trimmed V and J ends, which lost 7 bases and 4 bases, there was a span of 17 bases. The CDR3 sequence is 14 residues long. This entry is derived from a study of OX40 agonist ivuxolimab in advanced cancers. Whole-study results and caveats: In the 0.1-3.0 mg/kg groups, partial responders showed among the lowest expansion. Both CD4+ and CD8+ T cell populations in blood had undergone clonal expansion by week 6 at 0.1 to 3.0 mg/kg.

Autoimmune disease history or systemic immunosuppression led to patients being barred. The assay was immunoSEQ multiplex PCR, and TCRdb's table has in-frame clones only and misses some. Of 70,000 to 95,000 clones in the sample, roughly 94% were seen once. This rearrangement joins TRBV7-9 to TRBJ2-7; no reliable D call. The sequence derives from an adult with an advanced solid tumor such as melanoma, head and neck, liver or kidney cancer. This material consisted of CD4+ or CD8+ T cells sorted from blood, taken in a trial of the OX40 agonist ivuxolimab. CDR3 region: CASNKKNKGYEQYF. The DNA for the CDR3 is TGTGCCAGCAATAAAAAAAACAAAGGTTACGAGCAGTACTTC.